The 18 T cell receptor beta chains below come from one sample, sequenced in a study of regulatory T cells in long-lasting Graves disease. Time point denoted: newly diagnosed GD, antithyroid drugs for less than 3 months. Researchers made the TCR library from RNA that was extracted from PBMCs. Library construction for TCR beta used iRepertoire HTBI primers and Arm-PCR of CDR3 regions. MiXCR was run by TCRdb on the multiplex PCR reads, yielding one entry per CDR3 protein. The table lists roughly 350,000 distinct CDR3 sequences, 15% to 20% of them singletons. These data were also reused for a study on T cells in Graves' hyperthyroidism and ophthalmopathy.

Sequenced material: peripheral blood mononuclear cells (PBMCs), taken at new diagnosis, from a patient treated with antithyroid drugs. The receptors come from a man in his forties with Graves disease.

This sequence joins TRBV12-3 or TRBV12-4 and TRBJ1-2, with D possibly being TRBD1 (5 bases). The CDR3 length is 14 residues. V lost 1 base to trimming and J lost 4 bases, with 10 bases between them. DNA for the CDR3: TGTGCCAGCAGTTTAGGTCAGGGTGGCTATGGCTACACCTTC. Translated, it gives CASSLGQGGYGYTF.

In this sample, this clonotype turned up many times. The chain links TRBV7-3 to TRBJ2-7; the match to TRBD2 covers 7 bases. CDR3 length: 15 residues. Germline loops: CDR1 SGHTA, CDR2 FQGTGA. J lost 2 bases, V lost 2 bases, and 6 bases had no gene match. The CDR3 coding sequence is TGTGCCAGCAGCTTAGGCGGACTAGGACCCTACGAGCAGTACTTC. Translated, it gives CASSLGGLGPYEQYF.

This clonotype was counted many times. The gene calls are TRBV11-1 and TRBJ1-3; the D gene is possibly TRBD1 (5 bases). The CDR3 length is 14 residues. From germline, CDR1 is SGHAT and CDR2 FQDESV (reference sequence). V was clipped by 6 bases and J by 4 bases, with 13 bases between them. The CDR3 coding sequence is TGTGCCAGCAGAACATCCGGGGGAGGAAACACCATATATTTT. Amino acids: CASRTSGGGNTIYF.

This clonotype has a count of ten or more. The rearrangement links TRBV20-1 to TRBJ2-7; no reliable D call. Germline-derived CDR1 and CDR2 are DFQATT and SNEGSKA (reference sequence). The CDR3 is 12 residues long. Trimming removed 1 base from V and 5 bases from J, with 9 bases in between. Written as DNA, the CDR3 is TGCAGTGCTAGAGTGGGGTACCACGAGCAGTACTTC. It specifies CSARVGYHEQYF.

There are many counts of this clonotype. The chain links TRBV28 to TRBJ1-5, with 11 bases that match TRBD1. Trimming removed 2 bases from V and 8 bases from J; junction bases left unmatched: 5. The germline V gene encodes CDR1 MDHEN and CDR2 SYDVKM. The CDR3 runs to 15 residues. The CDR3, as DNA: TGTGCCAGCAGTTTACGGACAGGGGGCCTAAAGCCCCAGCATTTT. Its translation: CASSLRTGGLKPQHF.

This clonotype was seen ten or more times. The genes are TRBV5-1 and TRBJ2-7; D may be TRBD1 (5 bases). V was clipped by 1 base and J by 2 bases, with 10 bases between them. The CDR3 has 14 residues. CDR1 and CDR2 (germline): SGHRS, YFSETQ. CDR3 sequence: CASSLIQGPYEQYF. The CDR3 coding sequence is TGCGCCAGCAGCTTGATTCAGGGCCCCTACGAGCAGTACTTC.

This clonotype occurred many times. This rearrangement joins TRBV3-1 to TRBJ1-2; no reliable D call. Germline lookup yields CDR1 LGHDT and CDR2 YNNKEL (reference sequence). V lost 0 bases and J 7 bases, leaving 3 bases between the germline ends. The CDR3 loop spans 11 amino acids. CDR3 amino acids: CASSQDRGYTF. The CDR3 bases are TGTGCCAGCAGCCAAGACCGTGGCTACACCTTC.

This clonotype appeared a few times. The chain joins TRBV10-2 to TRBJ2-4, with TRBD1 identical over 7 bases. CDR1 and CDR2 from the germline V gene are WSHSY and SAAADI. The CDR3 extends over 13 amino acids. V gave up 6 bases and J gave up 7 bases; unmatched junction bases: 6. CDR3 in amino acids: CASSPTGVNIQYF. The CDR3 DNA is TGCGCCAGCAGCCCAACAGGGGTGAACATTCAGTACTTC.

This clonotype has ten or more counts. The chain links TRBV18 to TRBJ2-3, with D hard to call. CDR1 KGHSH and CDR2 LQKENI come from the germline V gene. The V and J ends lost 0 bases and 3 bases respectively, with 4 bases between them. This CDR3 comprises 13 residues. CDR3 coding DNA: TGTGCCAGCTCACCACCTCCGACAGATACGCAGTATTTT. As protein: CASSPPPTDTQYF.

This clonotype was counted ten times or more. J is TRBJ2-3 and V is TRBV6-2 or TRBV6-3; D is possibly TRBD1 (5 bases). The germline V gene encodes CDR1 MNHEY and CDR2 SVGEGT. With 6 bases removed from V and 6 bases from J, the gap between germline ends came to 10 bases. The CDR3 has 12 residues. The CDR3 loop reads CASRQEGDTQYF. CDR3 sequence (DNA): TGTGCCAGCAGACAGGAAGGGGATACGCAGTATTTT.

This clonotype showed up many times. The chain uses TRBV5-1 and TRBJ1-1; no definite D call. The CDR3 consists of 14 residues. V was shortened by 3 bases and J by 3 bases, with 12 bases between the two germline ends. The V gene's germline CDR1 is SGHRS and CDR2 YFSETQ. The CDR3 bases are TGCGCCAGCAGCTACTGGACGGGAGACACTGAAGCTTTCTTT. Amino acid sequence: CASSYWTGDTEAFF.

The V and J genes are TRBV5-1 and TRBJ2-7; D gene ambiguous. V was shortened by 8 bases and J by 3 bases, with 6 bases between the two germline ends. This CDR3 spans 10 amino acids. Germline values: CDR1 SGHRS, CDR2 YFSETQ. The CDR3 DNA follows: TGCGCCAGTCGGTGCTACGAGCAGTACTTC. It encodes CASRCYEQYF. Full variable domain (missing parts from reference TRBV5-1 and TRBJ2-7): KAGVTQTPRYLIKTRGQQVTLSCSPISGHRSVSWYQQTPGQGLQFLFEYFSETQRNKGNFPGRFSGRQFSNSRSEMNVSTLELGDSALYLCASRCYEQYFGPGTRLTVT.

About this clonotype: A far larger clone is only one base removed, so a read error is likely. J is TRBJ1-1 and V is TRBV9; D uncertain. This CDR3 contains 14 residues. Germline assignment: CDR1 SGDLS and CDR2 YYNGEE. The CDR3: CASSSVVPSTEAFF. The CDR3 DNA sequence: TGCGCCAGCAGCTCTGTGGTCCCGAGCACTGAAGCTTTCTTT. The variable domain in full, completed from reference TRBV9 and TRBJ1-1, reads DSGVTQTPKHLITATGQRVTLRCSPRSGDLSVYWYQQSLDQGLQFLIQYYNGEERAKGNILERFSAQQFPDLHSELNLSSLELGDSALYFCASSSVVPSTEAFFGQGTRLTVV.

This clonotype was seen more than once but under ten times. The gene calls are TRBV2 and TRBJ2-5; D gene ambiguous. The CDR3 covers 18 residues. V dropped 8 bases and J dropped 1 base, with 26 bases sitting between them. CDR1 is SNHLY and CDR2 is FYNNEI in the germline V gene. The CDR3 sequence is CASSKFIDTPNLQETQYF. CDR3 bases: TGTGCCAGCTCAAAATTTATCGACACCCCTAATCTCCAAGAGACCCAGTACTTC.

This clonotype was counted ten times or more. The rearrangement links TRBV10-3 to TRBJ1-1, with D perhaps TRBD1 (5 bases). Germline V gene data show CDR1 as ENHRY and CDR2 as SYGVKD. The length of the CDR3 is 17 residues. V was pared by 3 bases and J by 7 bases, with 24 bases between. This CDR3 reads CAISEYPLGPRGGEAFF. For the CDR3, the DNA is TGTGCCATCAGTGAATATCCACTGGGGCCCCGGGGCGGTGAAGCTTTCTTT.

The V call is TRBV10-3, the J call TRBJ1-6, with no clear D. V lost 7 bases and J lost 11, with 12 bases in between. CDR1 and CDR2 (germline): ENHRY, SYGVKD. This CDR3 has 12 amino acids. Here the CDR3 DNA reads TGTGCCATCACCTCTGGCATGGCACCCCTCCACTTT. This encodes CAITSGMAPLHF.

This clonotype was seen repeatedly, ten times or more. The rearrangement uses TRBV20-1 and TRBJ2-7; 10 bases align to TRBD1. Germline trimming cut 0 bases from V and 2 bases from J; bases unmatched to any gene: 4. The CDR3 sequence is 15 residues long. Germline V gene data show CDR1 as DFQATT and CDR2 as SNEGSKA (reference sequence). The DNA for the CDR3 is TGCAGTGCTAGAGAACCGACAGGGGGCACCTACGAGCAGTACTTC. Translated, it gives CSAREPTGGTYEQYF.

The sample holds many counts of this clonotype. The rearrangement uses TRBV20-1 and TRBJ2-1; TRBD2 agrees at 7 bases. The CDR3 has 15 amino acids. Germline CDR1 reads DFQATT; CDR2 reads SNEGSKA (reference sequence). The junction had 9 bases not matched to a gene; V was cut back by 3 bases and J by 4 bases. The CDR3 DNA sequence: TGCAGTGCTAGTACTTTGGCGGGGGATTACAATGAGCAGTTCTTC. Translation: CSASTLAGDYNEQFF.